This T cell receptor beta chain comes out of a study of blood T cell repertoires in COVID-19. TCRdb's table, derived via immunoSEQ multiplex PCR, lists solely in-frame clones and lacks some. The data show 360,000 or so clones, roughly nine tenths seen once. In its sample, this clone was seen once. The germline V gene encodes CDR1 SGHAT and CDR2 FQNNGV. This CDR3 has 13 residues. Between the trimmed V and J ends, which lost 0 bases and 7 bases, there was a span of 9 bases. Assignment of participants to cohorts was predicated upon participant-reported clinical history. Donors in Cohort 3 who had recovered were those with two negative PCRs, healthcare professional clearance, or resolution of their symptoms.

The sample taken for sequencing was PBMCs or T cells enriched from blood (not recorded which). The chain links TRBV11-2 to TRBJ2-5; D not resolved. This TCR derives from a woman in her twenties or thirties who had recovered from COVID-19. CDR3: CASSLDRLVTQYF. In nucleotides, the CDR3 is TGTGCCAGCAGCTTAGATCGCCTAGTGACCCAGTACTTC.